This TCR beta chain was observed in a study of blood T cell repertoires in COVID-19. The data were produced by immunoSEQ multiplex PCR, yet TCRdb's version contains in-frame clones alone and is incomplete. The sample holds roughly 170,000 clones, around 88% seen once. The study drew participants aged about 18 to 95 years from roughly 25 US areas. The V segment lost 6 bases and the J segment 1 base; nucleotides outside the gene matches: 2. The CDR3 spans 13 residues. Germline loops: CDR1 MNHEY, CDR2 SMNVEV (reference sequence). The sample consisted of PBMCs or T cells enriched from blood (not recorded which). This clonotype was obtained from a woman between 45 and 65 years old in a cohort exposed to, infected with or recovered from COVID-19 (not recorded which). The J gene is TRBJ2-7, the V gene TRBV27, with 8 bases aligning to TRBD1. CDR3 sequence: CASSDRGSYEQYF. As DNA, the CDR3 is TGTGCCAGCAGCGACAGGGGTTCCTACGAGCAGTACTTC.